The clone carrying this T cell receptor (beta chain) was counted at least ten times. Its antigen is currently unknown. The sample comes from a study of T cells in Graves' hyperthyroidism and ophthalmopathy. General study points: Blood also carried most thyroid clonotypes expanded above 0.001.

Trimming cost V 3 bases and J 8 bases; bases outside gene matches: 2. The CDR3 loop spans 13 amino acids. In germline, CDR1 is MNHEY, CDR2 SMNVEV (reference sequence). It was RNA transcripts that yielded the amplified TCR beta CDR3 regions. HTBI primers were used for first-round RT-PCR of the TCR CDR3. TCRdb redid the calling of the multiplex PCR reads with MiXCR, one entry per CDR3 protein. The repertoire holds around 600,000 distinct CDR3 sequences, with approximately 14% as singletons. Patients showing uncontrolled infection, other autoimmune disease, pregnancy or lactation were ineligible. Diagnoses were established using clinical symptoms, serum thyroxine and TRAb, thyroid ultrasound and orbital computed tomography.

Sample: blood. The chain has TRBV27 and TRBJ1-2; 11 bases agree with TRBD1. This TCR was sampled from a woman under 30 with Graves' ophthalmopathy. The CDR3 nucleotides read TGTGCCAGCAGTTTTAGGACAGGGGGCGGCTACACCTTC. This encodes CASSFRTGGGYTF.